This T cell receptor (beta chain) comes out of a study of cytotoxic CD8 clonotypes in ibrutinib-treated CLL. Background on the study: There were approximately ten relapsed/refractory patients and more than 14 treatment-naive patients, and roughly 18 were IGHV unmutated. Study findings and constraints: Starting clonality was above that of age-matched healthy donors and tracked circulating CD8+ T-cell counts. Contraction or stability on treatment characterized the public clonotypes, which were uncommon.

TCRdb's table, derived via immunoSEQ multiplex PCR, lists solely in-frame clones and lacks some. The table shows around 97,000 clones, with roughly 80% occurring only once. The CDR3 is made up of 12 amino acids. The germline gives CDR1 GTSNPN, CDR2 SVGIG (reference sequence). Trimming left V 3 bases short and J 12 bases short, with 17 bases between. Notes on this clone: As yet, its antigen is unknown.

The sequenced sample was PBMCs, obtained after 12 months of ibrutinib treatment. J is TRBJ2-5 and V is TRBV30, with D unclear. This sequence originates from a human donor with chronic lymphocytic leukemia. The CDR3 here is CAWRSPMSVEYF. In DNA form, the CDR3 reads TGTGCCTGGAGAAGTCCCATGAGTGTTGAGTACTTC. Full variable domain (remainder filled in from reference TRBV30 and TRBJ2-5): SQTIHQWPATLVQPVGSPLSLECTVEGTSNPNLYWYRQAAGRGLQLLFYSVGIGQISSEVPQNLSASRPQDRQFILSSKKLLLSDSGFYLCAWRSPMSVEYFGPGTRLLVL.